This TCR beta chain comes out of a study of OX40 agonist ivuxolimab in advanced cancers. Study in general: Three patients showed partial responses: one hepatocellular carcinoma and two cutaneous melanoma cases.

TCRdb's table, derived via immunoSEQ multiplex PCR, lists solely in-frame clones and lacks some. This table holds fewer than 100,000 clones, approximately 90% found once. Germline V CDR1 and CDR2: SGHNT, YENEEA. V was clipped by 0 bases and J by 6 bases, with 9 bases between them. This CDR3 is built from 14 residues. Enrollment shut out patients with autoimmune disease history or systemic immunosuppression. Blood specimens came from baseline, cycle 4 day 1, and cycle 7 day 1. The study, taken as a whole, reports: Researchers report that CD8+ T cells had, on average, more expanded clones than CD4+.

This clone was seen a few times. Its target is unknown. V and J are TRBV11-3 and TRBJ2-1, with D possibly matching TRBD2 (6 bases). The TCR was taken from an adult with an advanced solid tumor such as melanoma, head and neck, liver or kidney cancer. The sample was CD4+ or CD8+ T cells sorted from blood, taken in a trial of the OX40 agonist ivuxolimab. CDR3 protein: CASSLDGGSNEQFF. For the CDR3, the DNA is TGTGCCAGCAGCTTAGATGGGGGGTCCAATGAGCAGTTCTTC.